The 19 T cell receptor beta chains listed next were all sequenced from one sample in a study of T cell responses to AZD1222 COVID-19 vaccine. Data came from immunoSEQ multiplex PCR; TCRdb stores just in-frame clones and leaves some out. The sample contains over 130,000 clones, approximately 92% of which appear only once. The material was peripheral blood, obtained 28 days after the second AZD1222 dose. Every receptor here comes from an adult who received the AZD1222 COVID-19 vaccine.

This chain connects TRBV5-8 to TRBJ2-7, with D tentatively TRBD1 or TRBD2 (6 bases each). V lost 1 base and J lost 5, with 13 bases in between. The CDR3 is 14 residues long. Germline loops: CDR1 SGHTS, CDR2 YDEGEE. The CDR3 DNA sequence: TGTGCCAGCAGCTTGCGGGGGCGCCTCCACGAGCAGTACTTC. Protein: CASSLRGRLHEQYF.

The V call is TRBV10-2, the J call TRBJ1-1, with D possibly TRBD1 on 5 matching bases. Germline lookup yields CDR1 WSHSY and CDR2 SAAADI. The CDR3 has 15 amino acids. V gave up 5 bases and J gave up 6 bases, with 19 bases separating them. CDR3 sequence (DNA): TGCGCCAGCAGTATCTTTATCGCCCGGGACTCTGAAGCTTTCTTT. Translating it yields CASSIFIARDSEAFF.

The gene calls are TRBV11-2 and TRBJ2-3; D perhaps matches TRBD1 (7 bases). V was pared by 0 bases and J by 1 base, with 23 bases between. Germline values: CDR1 SGHAT, CDR2 FQNNGV. This CDR3 is 20 amino acids long. The DNA for the CDR3 is TGTGCCAGCAGCTTAGAAGGAGGGGGCTGGGAACGGGGCGGCACAGATACGCAGTATTTT. The encoded protein is CASSLEGGGWERGGTDTQYF.

The chain uses TRBV28 and TRBJ1-5; 9 bases are a match to TRBD1. The CDR3 runs to 15 residues. The germline CDR1 and CDR2 sequences are MDHEN and SYDVKM. V was clipped by 4 bases and J by 1 base; unmatched bases: 2. CDR3 loop: CASSSDRGSNQPQHF. In DNA, the CDR3 is TGTGCCAGCAGTTCAGACAGGGGGAGCAATCAGCCCCAGCATTTT.

The chain joins TRBV4-1 to TRBJ1-1; D may be TRBD1 (5 bases). CDR1 is MGHRA and CDR2 is YSYEKL in the germline V gene. The CDR3 totals 15 residues. The V end lost 3 bases, the J end lost 6 bases, and 17 bases lay between the germline ends. The CDR3 bases are TGCGCCAGCAGCCACCTCGGACATCTTGGGGCTGAAGCTTTCTTT. Amino acid sequence: CASSHLGHLGAEAFF.

The V and J genes are TRBV4-1 and TRBJ2-5; TRBD1 agrees at 8 bases. Unmatched junction bases numbered 1, after V lost 3 bases and J lost 4 bases. This CDR3 is 13 amino acids long. Germline loops: CDR1 MGHRA, CDR2 YSYEKL. CDR3 DNA: TGCGCCAGCAGCCAGACAGGGGCAGAGACCCAGTACTTC. As protein: CASSQTGAETQYF.

The V call is TRBV7-2, the J call TRBJ1-2; 7 nucleotides line up with TRBD1. Trimming cost V 9 bases and J 6 bases; bases outside gene matches: 10. The germline V gene encodes CDR1 SGHTA and CDR2 FQGNSA. This CDR3 comprises 13 residues. CDR3 nucleotides: TGTGCCAGTATTCTCGGGACAGAAGATGGCTACACCTTC. Its translation: CASILGTEDGYTF.

This clone has only one observation. The sample contains more than one DNA sequence encoding this CDR3. J is TRBJ2-4 and V is TRBV5-8; no clear D gene. The CDR3 contains 13 residues. V lost 0 bases and J lost 6, with 7 bases in between. Per the germline V gene, CDR1 is SGHTS and CDR2 is YDEGEE. Here the CDR3 reads CASSLGGRNIQYF. The CDR3 DNA follows: TGTGCCAGCAGCTTGGGAGGTCGAAACATTCAGTACTTC.

The gene calls are TRBV7-2 and TRBJ2-1; possibly TRBD1 for D (5 bases). V was pared by 5 bases and J by 3 bases, with 8 bases between. Germline V gene lookup returns CDR1 SGHTA and CDR2 FQGNSA. This CDR3 is built from 13 residues. The CDR3 loop is CASSLDNYNEQFF. In nucleotides, the CDR3 is TGTGCCAGCAGCCTGGACAACTACAATGAGCAGTTCTTC.

This chain connects TRBV18 to TRBJ1-1; 8 nucleotides line up with TRBD1. The V and J ends lost 4 bases and 8 bases, in that order; junction bases with no gene match: 6. Per the germline V gene, CDR1 is KGHSH and CDR2 is LQKENI. The CDR3 runs 13 residues. The CDR3 DNA is TGTGCCAGCTCACTACGGGACAGGCAAGAAGCTTTCTTT. It translates to CASSLRDRQEAFF.

The chain uses TRBV18 and TRBJ1-1; D possibly corresponds to TRBD1 (5 bases). The CDR3 has 14 residues. Between the trimmed V and J ends, which lost 3 bases and 5 bases, there was a span of 13 bases. CDR1 is KGHSH, CDR2 LQKENI, per germline. This chain's CDR3 is CASSPQIGDTEAFF. DNA for the CDR3: TGTGCCAGCTCACCTCAAATAGGGGATACTGAAGCTTTCTTT.

The gene calls are TRBV24-1 and TRBJ2-1; 13 positions match TRBD2. CDR1 KGHDR and CDR2 SFDVKD come from the germline V gene. The CDR3 consists of 16 residues. The V and J ends lost 3 bases and 4 bases, in that order; junction bases with no gene match: 2. The DNA of the CDR3 is TGTGCCACCAGTGATCCGACTAGCGGGAGGTACAATGAGCAGTTCTTC. Translating gives CATSDPTSGRYNEQFF.

The rearrangement links TRBV7-9 to TRBJ2-2; possibly TRBD2 for D (5 bases). V lost 5 bases to trimming and J lost 5 bases, with 18 bases between them. From germline, CDR1 is SEHNR and CDR2 FQNEAQ (reference sequence). This CDR3 contains 16 residues. DNA of the CDR3: TGTGCCAGCAGCCCTCCGGGATGGGGTGATACCGGGGAGCTGTTTTTT. It specifies CASSPPGWGDTGELFF.

The chain combines TRBV4-2 with TRBJ2-7, with TRBD1 identical over 11 bases. The CDR3 spans 15 residues. Germline loops: CDR1 LGHNA, CDR2 YNFKEQ. V lost 1 base to trimming and J lost 4 bases; unmatched junction nucleotides: 3. CDR3 bases: TGTGCCAGCAGCCAAGGGGACAGGGGGATTTACGAGCAGTACTTC. Its translation is CASSQGDRGIYEQYF.

The chain couples TRBV7-2 to TRBJ2-7, with D hard to call. Trimming cost V 5 bases and J 8 bases, with 10 bases left between them. Germline CDR1 SGHTA, CDR2 FQGNSA. The CDR3 runs 11 residues. CDR3 loop: CASSPESQQYF. CDR3 nucleotide sequence: TGTGCCAGCAGCCCAGAATCCCAGCAGTACTTC.

In this sample, this clone turned up once. CDR3 sequence (DNA): TGTGCCAGTAGTATTCTACCGGGACAGACCTACGAGCAGTACTTC. Translating gives CASSILPGQTYEQYF. The genes are TRBV19 and TRBJ2-7; the match to TRBD1 covers 7 bases. Trimming cost V 3 bases and J 2 bases; bases outside gene matches: 7. Germline V gives CDR1 LNHDA, CDR2 SQIVND (reference sequence). This CDR3 spans 15 amino acids.

This chain uses TRBV5-1 with TRBJ1-1, with D possibly matching TRBD1 (5 bases). The V end was cut by 4 bases, the J end by 0 bases, with 13 bases between. The CDR3 runs to 15 residues. CDR1 is SGHRS, CDR2 YFSETQ, per germline. CDR3 sequence reads: CASSASGTVNTEAFF. DNA of the CDR3: TGCGCCAGCAGCGCCTCCGGGACTGTGAACACTGAAGCTTTCTTT.

The chain recombines TRBV7-9 with TRBJ2-3; TRBD1 agrees at 8 bases. V shed 6 bases and J 0 bases; nucleotides not matched to a gene: 5. The CDR3 runs to 15 residues. CDR1 and CDR2 (germline): SEHNR, FQNEAQ (reference sequence). The CDR3: CASRPDRGSTDTQYF. CDR3 DNA sequence: TGTGCCAGCAGACCAGACAGGGGAAGCACAGATACGCAGTATTTT.

The chain has TRBV2 and TRBJ2-7; the D gene could be TRBD1 or TRBD2 (5 bases each). Germline V lookup: CDR1 SNHLY, CDR2 FYNNEI. The V gene lost 4 bases and the J gene lost 2 bases, with 6 bases spanning the gap. The CDR3 sequence is 12 residues long. The DNA of the CDR3 is TGTGCCAGCAGTGGGGGGACCTACGAGCAGTACTTC. Protein: CASSGGTYEQYF.